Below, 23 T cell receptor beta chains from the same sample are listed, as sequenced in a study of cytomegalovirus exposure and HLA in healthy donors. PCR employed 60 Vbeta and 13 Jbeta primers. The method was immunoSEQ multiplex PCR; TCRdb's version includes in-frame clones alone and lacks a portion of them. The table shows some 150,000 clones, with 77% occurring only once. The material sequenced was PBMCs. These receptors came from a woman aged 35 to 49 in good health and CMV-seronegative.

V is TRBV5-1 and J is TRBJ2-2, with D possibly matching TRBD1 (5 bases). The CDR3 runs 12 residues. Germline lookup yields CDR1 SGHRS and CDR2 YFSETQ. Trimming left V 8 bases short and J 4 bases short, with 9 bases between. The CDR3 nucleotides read TGCGCCAGTAGACAGTCCACCGGGGAGCTGTTTTTT. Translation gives CASRQSTGELFF.

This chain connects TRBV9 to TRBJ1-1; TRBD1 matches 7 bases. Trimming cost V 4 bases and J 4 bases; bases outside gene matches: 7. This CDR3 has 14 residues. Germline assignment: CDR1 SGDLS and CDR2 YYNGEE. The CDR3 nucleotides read TGTGCCAGCAGCAAGGACAGGCGAAGCACTGAAGCTTTCTTT. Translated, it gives CASSKDRRSTEAFF.

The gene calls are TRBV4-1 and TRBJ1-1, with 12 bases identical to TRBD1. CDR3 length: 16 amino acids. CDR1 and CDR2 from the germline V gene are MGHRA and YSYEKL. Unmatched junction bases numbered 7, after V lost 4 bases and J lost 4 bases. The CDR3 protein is CASSLGGQGAVTEAFF. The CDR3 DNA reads TGCGCCAGCAGCCTAGGGGGACAGGGGGCTGTCACTGAAGCTTTCTTT.

CDR3 sequence reads: CASSRDLQGTQYF. CDR3 nucleotides: TGTGCCAGCAGCCGAGACCTCCAGGGGACCCAGTACTTC. The genes are TRBV6-5 and TRBJ2-5, with a weak D call TRBD1 (5 bases). V lost 6 bases and J lost 7, with 15 bases in between. From germline, CDR1 is MNHEY and CDR2 SVGAGI. The CDR3 runs 13 residues.

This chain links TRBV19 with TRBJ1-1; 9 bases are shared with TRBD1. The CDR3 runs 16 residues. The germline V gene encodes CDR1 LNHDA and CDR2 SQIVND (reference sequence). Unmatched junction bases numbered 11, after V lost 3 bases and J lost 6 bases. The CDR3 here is CASSIWGQGKRAEAFF. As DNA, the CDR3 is TGTGCCAGTAGTATCTGGGGACAGGGAAAAAGGGCTGAAGCTTTCTTT.

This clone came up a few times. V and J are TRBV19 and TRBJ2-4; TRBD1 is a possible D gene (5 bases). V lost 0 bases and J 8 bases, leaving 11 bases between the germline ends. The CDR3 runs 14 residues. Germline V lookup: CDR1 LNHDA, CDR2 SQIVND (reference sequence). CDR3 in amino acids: CASSIDPGLDIQYF. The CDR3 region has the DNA TGTGCCAGTAGTATAGATCCAGGGCTAGACATTCAGTACTTC.

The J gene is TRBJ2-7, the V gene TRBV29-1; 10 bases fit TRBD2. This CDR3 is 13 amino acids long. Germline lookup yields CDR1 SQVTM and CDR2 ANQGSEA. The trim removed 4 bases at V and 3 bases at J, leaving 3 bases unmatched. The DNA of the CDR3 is TGCAGCGTTGTTTCTAGCGGGGGCTACGAGCAGTACTTC. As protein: CSVVSSGGYEQYF.

CDR3 DNA: TGTGCCAGCAGTTACTCGTCCGGGACAGTCCAAGAGACCCAGTACTTC. Protein sequence: CASSYSSGTVQETQYF. The chain couples TRBV6-5 to TRBJ2-5; 7 bases are a match to TRBD1. This CDR3 has 16 residues. Unmatched junction bases numbered 5, after V lost 0 bases and J lost 1 base. The germline CDR1 and CDR2 sequences are MNHEY and SVGAGI.

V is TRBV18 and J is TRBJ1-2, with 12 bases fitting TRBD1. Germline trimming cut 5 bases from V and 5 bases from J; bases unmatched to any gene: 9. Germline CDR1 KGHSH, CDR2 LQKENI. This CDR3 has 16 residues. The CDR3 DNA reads TGTGCCAGCTCAACTGGGACAGGGGGCGCAGGATATGGCTACACCTTC. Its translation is CASSTGTGGAGYGYTF.

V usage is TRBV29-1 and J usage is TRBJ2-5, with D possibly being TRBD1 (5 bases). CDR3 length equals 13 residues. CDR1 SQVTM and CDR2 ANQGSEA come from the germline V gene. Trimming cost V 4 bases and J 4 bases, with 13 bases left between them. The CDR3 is CSVGPTVGETQYF. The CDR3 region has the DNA TGCAGCGTTGGCCCGACAGTTGGAGAGACCCAGTACTTC.

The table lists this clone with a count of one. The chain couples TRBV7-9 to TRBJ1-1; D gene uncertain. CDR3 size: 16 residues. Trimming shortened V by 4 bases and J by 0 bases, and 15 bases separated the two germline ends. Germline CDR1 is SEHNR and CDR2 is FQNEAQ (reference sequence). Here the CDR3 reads CASSSSRYSMNTEAFF. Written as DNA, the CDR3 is TGTGCCAGCAGCTCGTCTCGATACAGCATGAACACTGAAGCTTTCTTT.

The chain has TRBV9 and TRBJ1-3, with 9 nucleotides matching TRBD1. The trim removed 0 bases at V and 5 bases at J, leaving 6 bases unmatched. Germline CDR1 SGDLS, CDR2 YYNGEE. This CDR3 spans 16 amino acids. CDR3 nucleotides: TGTGCCAGCAGCGTAGCTACCGGACAGGGGAGAAACACCATATATTTT. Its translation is CASSVATGQGRNTIYF. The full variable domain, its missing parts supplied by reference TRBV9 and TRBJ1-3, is DSGVTQTPKHLITATGQRVTLRCSPRSGDLSVYWYQQSLDQGLQFLIQYYNGEERAKGNILERFSAQQFPDLHSELNLSSLELGDSALYFCASSVATGQGRNTIYFGEGSWLTVV.

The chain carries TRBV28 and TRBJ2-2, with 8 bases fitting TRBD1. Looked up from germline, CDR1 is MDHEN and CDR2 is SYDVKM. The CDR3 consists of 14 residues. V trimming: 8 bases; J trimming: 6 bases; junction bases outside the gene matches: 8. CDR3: CASRTDRVSGELFF. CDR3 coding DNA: TGTGCCAGCCGTACGGACAGGGTCTCCGGGGAGCTGTTTTTT.

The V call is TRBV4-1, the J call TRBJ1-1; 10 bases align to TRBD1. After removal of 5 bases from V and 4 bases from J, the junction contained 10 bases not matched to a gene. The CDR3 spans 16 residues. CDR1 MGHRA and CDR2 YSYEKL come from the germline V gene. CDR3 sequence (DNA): TGCGCCAGCAGCTGGGGACAGGGGCTTGGAGGCACTGAAGCTTTCTTT. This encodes CASSWGQGLGGTEAFF.

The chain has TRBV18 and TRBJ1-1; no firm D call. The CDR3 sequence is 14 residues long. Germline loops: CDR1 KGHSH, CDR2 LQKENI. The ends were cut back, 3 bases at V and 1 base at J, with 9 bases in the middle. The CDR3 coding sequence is TGTGCCAGCTCACCTGGAGGGCCGAACACTGAAGCTTTCTTT. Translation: CASSPGGPNTEAFF.

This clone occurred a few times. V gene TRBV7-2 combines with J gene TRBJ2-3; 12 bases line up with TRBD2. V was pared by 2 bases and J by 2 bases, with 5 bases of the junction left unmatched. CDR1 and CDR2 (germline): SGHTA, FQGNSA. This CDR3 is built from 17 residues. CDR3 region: CASSLPRLAGDTDTQYF. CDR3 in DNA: TGTGCCAGCAGCTTACCCCGACTAGCGGGGGACACAGATACGCAGTATTTT.

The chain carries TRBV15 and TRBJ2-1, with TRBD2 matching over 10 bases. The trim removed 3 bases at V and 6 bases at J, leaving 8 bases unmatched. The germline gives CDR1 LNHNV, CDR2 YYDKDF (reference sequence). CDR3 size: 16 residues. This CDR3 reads CATSRERGGPPNEQFF. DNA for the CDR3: TGTGCCACCAGCAGGGAGCGGGGGGGCCCCCCCAATGAGCAGTTCTTC.

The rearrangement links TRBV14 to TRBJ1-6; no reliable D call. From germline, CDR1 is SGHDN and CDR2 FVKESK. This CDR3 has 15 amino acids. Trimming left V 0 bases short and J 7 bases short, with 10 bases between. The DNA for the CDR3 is TGTGCCAGCAGCCAAGATCGGGTCGGAAATTCACCCCTCCACTTT. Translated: CASSQDRVGNSPLHF.

The CDR3 DNA follows: TGTGCCAGCAGGCCACCGGGACTAGCGGGGGGCGGGAAGACCCAGTACTTC. Amino acid sequence: CASRPPGLAGGGKTQYF. The chain employs TRBV11-2 and TRBJ2-5; TRBD2 agrees at 15 bases. J gave up 6 bases and V 6 bases, and 11 bases lay outside the gene matches. From germline, CDR1 is SGHAT and CDR2 FQNNGV. This CDR3 is built from 17 residues.

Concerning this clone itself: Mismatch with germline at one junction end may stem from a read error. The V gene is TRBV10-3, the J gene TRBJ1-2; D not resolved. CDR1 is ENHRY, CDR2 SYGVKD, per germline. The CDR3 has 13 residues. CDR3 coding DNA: TGTGCCGTCAGTGTCTCGCCAGGTCGCGGCTACACCTTC. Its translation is CAVSVSPGRGYTF.

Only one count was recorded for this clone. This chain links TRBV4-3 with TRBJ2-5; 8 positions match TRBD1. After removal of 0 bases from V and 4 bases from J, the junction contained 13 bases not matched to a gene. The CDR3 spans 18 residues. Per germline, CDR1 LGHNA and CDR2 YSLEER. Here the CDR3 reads CASSQDEYRDRLGETQYF. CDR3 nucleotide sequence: TGCGCCAGCAGCCAAGACGAATATAGGGACAGGTTAGGAGAGACCCAGTACTTC.

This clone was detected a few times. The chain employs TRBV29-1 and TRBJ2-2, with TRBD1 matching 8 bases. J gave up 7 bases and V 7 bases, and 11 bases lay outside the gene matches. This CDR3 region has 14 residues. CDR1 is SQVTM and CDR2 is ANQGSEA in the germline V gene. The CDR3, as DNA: TGCAGCGCCGCTCTGGACAGGGTTGGCGGGGAGCTGTTTTTT. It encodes CSAALDRVGGELFF.

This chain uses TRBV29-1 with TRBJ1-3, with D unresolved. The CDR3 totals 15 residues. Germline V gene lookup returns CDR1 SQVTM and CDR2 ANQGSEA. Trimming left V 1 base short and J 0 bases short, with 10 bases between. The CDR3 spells CSVEGSYTSGNTIYF. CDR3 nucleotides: TGCAGCGTTGAAGGGAGCTACACCTCTGGAAACACCATATATTTT.